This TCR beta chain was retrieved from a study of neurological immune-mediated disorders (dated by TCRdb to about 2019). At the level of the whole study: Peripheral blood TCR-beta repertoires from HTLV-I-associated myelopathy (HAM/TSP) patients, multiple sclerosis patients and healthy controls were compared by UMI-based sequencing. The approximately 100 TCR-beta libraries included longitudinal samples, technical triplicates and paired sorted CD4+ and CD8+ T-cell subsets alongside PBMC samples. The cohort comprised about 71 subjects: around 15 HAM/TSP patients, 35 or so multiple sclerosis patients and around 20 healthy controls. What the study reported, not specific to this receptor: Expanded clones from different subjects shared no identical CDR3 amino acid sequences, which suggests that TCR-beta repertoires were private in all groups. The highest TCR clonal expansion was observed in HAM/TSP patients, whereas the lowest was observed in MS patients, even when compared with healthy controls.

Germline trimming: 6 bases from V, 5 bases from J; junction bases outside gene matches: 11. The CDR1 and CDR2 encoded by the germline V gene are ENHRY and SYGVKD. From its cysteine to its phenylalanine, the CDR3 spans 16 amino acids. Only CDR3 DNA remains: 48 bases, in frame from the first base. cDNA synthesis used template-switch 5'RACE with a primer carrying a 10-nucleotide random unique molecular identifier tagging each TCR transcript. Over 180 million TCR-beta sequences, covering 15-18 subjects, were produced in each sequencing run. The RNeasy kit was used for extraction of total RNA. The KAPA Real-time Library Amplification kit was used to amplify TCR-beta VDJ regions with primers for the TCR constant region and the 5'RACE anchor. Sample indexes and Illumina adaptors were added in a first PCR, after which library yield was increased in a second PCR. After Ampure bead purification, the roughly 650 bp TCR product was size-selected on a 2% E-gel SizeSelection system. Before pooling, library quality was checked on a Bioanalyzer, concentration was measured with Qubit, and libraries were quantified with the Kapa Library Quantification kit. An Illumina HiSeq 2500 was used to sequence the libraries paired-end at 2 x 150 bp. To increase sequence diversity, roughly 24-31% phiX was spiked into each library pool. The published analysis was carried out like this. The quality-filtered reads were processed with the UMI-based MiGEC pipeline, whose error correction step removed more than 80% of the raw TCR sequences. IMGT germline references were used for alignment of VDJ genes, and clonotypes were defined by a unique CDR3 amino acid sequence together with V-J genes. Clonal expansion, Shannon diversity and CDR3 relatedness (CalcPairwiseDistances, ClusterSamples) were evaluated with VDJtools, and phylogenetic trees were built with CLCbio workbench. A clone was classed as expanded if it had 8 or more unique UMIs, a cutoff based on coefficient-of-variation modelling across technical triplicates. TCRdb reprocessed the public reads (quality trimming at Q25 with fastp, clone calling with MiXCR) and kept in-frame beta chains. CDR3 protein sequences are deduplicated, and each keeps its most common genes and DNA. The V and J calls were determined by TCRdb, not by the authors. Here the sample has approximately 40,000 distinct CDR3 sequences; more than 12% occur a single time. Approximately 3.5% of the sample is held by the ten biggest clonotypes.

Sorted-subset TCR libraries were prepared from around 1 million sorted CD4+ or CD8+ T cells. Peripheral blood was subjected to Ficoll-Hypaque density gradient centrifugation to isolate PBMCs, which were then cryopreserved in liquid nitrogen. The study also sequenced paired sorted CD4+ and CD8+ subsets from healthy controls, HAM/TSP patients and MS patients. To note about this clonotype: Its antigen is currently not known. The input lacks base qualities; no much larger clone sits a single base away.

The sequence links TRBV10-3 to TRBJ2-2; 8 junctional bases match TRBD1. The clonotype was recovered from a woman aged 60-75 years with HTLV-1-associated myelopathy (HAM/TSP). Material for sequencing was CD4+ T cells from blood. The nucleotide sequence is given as TGTGCCATCAGACCCGGTCAGGGGGCTGTGACCGGGGAGCTGTTTTTT. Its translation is CAIRPGQGAVTGELFF.